These 9 T cell receptor beta chains were sequenced from one sample in a study of blood T cell repertoires in COVID-19. Repertoires were generated with immunoSEQ multiplex PCR, while TCRdb's copy carries only in-frame clones and drops some. The data contain 50,000 or so clones, around 88% of them seen just once; the ten biggest clones take up 2% to 2.5%. The specimen sequenced was peripheral blood. These receptor sequences come from a woman aged 55-75 years with acute or convalescent COVID-19.

CDR3 sequence (DNA): TGTGCCAGCAGCCACGTGCGGGGAGATAAGGCCTACGAGCAGTACTTC. This gives the protein CASSHVRGDKAYEQYF. The chain couples TRBV11-3 to TRBJ2-7; possibly TRBD2 for D (6 bases). The CDR3 has 16 residues. Germline V gives CDR1 SGHNT, CDR2 YENEEA. Trimming removed 5 bases at V and 2 bases at J, with 19 bases between.

V usage is TRBV5-6 and J usage is TRBJ2-7; 7 positions agree with TRBD1. This CDR3 has 16 residues. Germline loops: CDR1 SGHDT, CDR2 YYEEEE. Losses at the gene ends were 3 bases for V and 3 bases for J; bases not matched to a gene: 12. CDR3 nucleotides: TGTGCCAGCAGCTCCACCGGGACAGAGGGGTTCTACGAGCAGTACTTC. Translation gives CASSSTGTEGFYEQYF.

This chain uses TRBV15 with TRBJ1-5; D is possibly TRBD1 (5 bases). Trimming pared 0 bases from V and 4 bases from J, leaving 10 bases between. Germline V gene lookup returns CDR1 LNHNV and CDR2 YYDKDF (reference sequence). The length of the CDR3 is 15 residues. The CDR3 DNA is TGTGCCACCAGCAGAGATATTGCAGGGAATCAGCCCCAGCATTTT. It is translated as CATSRDIAGNQPQHF.

Here the CDR3 DNA reads TGTGCCACCAGCAGCCGGGTTAGCACAGATACGCAGTATTTT. This codes for CATSSRVSTDTQYF. The chain combines TRBV15 with TRBJ2-3; D not certain. The germline V and J ends were trimmed by 3 bases and 0 bases, with 7 bases remaining between them. Germline V lookup: CDR1 LNHNV, CDR2 YYDKDF (reference sequence). This CDR3 spans 14 amino acids.

V gene TRBV7-2 combines with J gene TRBJ2-1; TRBD2 matches 8 bases. Germline CDR1 and CDR2: SGHTA and FQGNSA. The CDR3 extends over 14 amino acids. V dropped 4 bases and J dropped 8; count of bases not matched to a gene: 7. CDR3 in amino acids: CASSSTGTRYEQFF. In DNA, the CDR3 is TGTGCCAGCAGCTCGACCGGGACTAGATATGAGCAGTTCTTC.

The chain combines TRBV4-1 with TRBJ1-2; no firm D call. V shed 1 base and J shed 6 bases, with 9 bases lying between them. Per germline, CDR1 MGHRA and CDR2 YSYEKL. The CDR3 consists of 13 residues. The DNA for the CDR3 is TGCGCCAGCAGCCAAGGGAGCGGCGATGGCTACACCTTC. Encoded protein: CASSQGSGDGYTF.

The sample holds a few counts of this clone. The V gene is TRBV7-9, the J gene TRBJ2-7; 8 bases fit TRBD1. CDR3 size: 15 residues. Per the germline V gene, CDR1 is SEHNR and CDR2 is FQNEAQ (reference sequence). Trimming cost V 2 bases and J 3 bases; bases outside gene matches: 6. The CDR3 bases are TGTGCCAGCAGCTTAACGGGACAGGTTTTCTACGAGCAGTACTTC. It translates to CASSLTGQVFYEQYF.

The rearrangement joins TRBV18 to TRBJ1-6, with a possible D match to TRBD1 (6 bases). Germline CDR1 and CDR2: KGHSH and LQKENI. The CDR3 spans 18 residues. V dropped 3 bases and J dropped 14 bases, with 29 bases sitting between them. DNA of the CDR3: TGTGCCAGCTCACCTTCCGGGGGGGGGCCGGGGCTGGATTCGGCCCTCCACTTT. It codes for CASSPSGGGPGLDSALHF. Supplemented by reference TRBV18 and TRBJ1-6, the full variable domain reads NAGVMQNPRHLVRRRGQEARLRCSPMKGHSHVYWYRQLPEEGLKFMVYLQKENIIDESGMPKERFSAEFPKEGPSILRIQQVVRGDSAAYFCASSPSGGGPGLDSALHFGNGTRLTVT.

The rearrangement uses TRBV19 and TRBJ2-5; TRBD2 matches 7 bases. V lost 5 bases and J lost 7; bases outside the gene matches: 7. Germline V gene sequence: CDR1 LNHDA, CDR2 SQIVND (reference sequence). The CDR3 is 13 amino acids. CDR3 loop: CASSHGGVGTQYF. The CDR3 nucleotides read TGTGCCAGTAGTCATGGGGGGGTTGGGACCCAGTACTTC. Using reference TRBV19 and TRBJ2-5 for the parts outside the CDR3, the full variable domain is DGGITQSPKYLFRKEGQNVTLSCEQNLNHDAMYWYRQDPGQGLRLIYYSQIVNDFQKGDIAEGYSVSREKKESFPLTVTSAQKNPTAFYLCASSHGGVGTQYFGPGTRLLVL.